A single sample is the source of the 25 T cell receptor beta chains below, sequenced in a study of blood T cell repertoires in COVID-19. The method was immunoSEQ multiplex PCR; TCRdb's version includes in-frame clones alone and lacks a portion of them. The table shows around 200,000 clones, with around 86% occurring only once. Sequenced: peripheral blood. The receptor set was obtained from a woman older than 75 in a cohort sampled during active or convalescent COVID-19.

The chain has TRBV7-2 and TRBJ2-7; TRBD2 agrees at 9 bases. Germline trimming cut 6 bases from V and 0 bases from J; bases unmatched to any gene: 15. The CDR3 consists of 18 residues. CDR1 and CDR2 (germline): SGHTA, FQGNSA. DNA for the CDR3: TGTGCCAGCAGTCCAGCCTCTAGCGGGACCGTCATCTCCTACGAGCAGTACTTC. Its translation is CASSPASSGTVISYEQYF.

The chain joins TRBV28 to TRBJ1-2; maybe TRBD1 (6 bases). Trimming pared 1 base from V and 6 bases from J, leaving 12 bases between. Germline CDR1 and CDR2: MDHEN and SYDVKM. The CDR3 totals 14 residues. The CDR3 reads CASSLSIGQNGYTF. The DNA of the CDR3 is TGTGCCAGCAGTTTATCCATCGGACAGAATGGCTACACCTTC.

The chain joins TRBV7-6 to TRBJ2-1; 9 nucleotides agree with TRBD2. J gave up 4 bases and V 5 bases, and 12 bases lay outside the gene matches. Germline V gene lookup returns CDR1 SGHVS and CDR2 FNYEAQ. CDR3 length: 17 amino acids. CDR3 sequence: CASSQLPSSGGYNEQFF. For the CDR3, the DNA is TGTGCCAGCAGCCAACTACCGAGTAGCGGGGGTTACAATGAGCAGTTCTTC.

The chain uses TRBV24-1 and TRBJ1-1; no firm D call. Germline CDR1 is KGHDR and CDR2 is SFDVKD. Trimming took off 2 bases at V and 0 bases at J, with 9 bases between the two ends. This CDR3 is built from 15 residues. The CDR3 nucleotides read TGTGCCACCAGTGATTCACGTAGAATGAACACTGAAGCTTTCTTT. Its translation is CATSDSRRMNTEAFF.

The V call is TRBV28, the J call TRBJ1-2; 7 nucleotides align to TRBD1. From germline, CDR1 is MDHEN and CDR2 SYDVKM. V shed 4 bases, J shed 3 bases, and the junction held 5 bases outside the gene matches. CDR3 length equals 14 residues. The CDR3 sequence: CASSSDRRDYGYTF. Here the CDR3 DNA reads TGTGCCAGCAGTTCGGACAGGAGGGACTATGGCTACACCTTC.

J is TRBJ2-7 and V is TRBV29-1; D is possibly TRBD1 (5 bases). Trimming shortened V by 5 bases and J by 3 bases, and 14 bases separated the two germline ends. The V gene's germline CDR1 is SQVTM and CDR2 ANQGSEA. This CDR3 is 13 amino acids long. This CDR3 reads CSVSTGPDYEQYV. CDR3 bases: TGCAGCGTTTCAACAGGACCCGACTACGAGCAGTACGTC.

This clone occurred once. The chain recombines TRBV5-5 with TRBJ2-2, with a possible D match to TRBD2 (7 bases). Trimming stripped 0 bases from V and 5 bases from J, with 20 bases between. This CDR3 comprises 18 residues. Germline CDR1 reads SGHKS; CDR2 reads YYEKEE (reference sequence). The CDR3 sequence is CASSLVVVAGARTGELFF. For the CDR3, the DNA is TGTGCCAGCAGCTTGGTTGTAGTTGCGGGGGCCCGAACCGGGGAGCTGTTTTTT.

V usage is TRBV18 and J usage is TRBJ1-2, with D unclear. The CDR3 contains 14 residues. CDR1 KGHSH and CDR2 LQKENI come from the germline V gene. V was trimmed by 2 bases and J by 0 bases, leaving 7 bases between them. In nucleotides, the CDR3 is TGTGCCAGCTCACCATATTCAGCTAACTATGGCTACACCTTC. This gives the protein CASSPYSANYGYTF.

The CDR3 sequence: CASSDRTGSGNTIYF. In DNA form, the CDR3 reads TGTGCCAGCAGTGACAGGACAGGGTCTGGAAACACCATATATTTT. This chain connects TRBV2 to TRBJ1-3, with 8 positions matching TRBD1. V shed 3 bases and J 1 base; nucleotides not matched to a gene: 2. The germline V gene has CDR1 SNHLY and CDR2 FYNNEI. The CDR3 has 15 residues. Drawing the rest from reference TRBV2 and TRBJ1-3, the complete variable domain is EPEVTQTPSHQVTQMGQEVILRCVPISNHLYFYWYRQILGQKVEFLVSFYNNEISEKSEIFDDQFSVERPDGSNFTLKIRSTKLEDSAMYFCASSDRTGSGNTIYFGEGSWLTVV.

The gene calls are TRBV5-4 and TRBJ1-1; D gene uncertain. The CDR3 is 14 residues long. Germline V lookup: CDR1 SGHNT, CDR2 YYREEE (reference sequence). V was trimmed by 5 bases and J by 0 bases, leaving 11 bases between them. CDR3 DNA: TGTGCCAGCAGTGCGGAACTTTTGAACACTGAAGCTTTCTTT. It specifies CASSAELLNTEAFF.

CDR3 coding DNA: TGTGCCAGCAGCTTATCAGGGAACACTGAAGCTTTCTTT. Its translation: CASSLSGNTEAFF. The chain combines TRBV7-2 with TRBJ1-1; D is uncertain. The CDR3 length is 13 residues. V lost 2 bases to trimming and J lost 1 base, with 5 bases between them. The V gene's germline CDR1 is SGHTA and CDR2 FQGNSA.

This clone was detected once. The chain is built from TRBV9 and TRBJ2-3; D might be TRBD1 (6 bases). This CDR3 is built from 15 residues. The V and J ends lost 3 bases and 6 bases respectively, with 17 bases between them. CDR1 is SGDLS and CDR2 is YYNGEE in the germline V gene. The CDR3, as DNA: TGTGCCAGCAGCGGACGTCAGGGGCTGATTGATACGCAGTATTTT. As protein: CASSGRQGLIDTQYF.

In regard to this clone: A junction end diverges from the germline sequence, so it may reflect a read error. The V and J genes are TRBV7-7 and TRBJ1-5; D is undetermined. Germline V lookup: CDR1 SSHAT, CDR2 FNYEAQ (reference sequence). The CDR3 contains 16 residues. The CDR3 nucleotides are TGTGCTAGCAGCTTACCTGGTGGGAGGGAAGATCAGCCCCAGCATTTT. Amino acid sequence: CASSLPGGREDQPQHF.

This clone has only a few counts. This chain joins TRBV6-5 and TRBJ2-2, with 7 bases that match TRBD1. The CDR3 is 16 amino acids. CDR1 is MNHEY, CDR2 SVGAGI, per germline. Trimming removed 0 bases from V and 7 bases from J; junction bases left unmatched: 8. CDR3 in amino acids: CASSYSPGGRSGELFF. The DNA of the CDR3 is TGTGCCAGCAGTTACTCGCCAGGGGGAAGGAGCGGGGAGCTGTTTTTT.

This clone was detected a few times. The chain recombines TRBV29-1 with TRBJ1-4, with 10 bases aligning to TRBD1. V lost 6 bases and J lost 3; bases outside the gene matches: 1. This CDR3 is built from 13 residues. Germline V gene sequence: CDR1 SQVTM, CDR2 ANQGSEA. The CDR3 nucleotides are TGCAGCGTCGGGACAGGGGCTAATGAAAAACTGTTTTTT. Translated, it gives CSVGTGANEKLFF.

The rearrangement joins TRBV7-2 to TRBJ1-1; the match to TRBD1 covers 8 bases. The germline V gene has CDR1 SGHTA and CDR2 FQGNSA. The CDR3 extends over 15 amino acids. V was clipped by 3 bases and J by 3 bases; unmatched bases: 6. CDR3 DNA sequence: TGTGCCAGCAGCTTTTCCCTCAGGGGGCACACTGAAGCTTTCTTT. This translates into CASSFSLRGHTEAFF.

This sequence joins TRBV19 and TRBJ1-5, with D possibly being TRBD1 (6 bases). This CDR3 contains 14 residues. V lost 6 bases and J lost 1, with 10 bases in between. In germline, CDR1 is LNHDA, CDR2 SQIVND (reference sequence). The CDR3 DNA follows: TGTGCCAGTAGCCAACAGGGAAGCAATCAGCCCCAGCATTTT. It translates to CASSQQGSNQPQHF.

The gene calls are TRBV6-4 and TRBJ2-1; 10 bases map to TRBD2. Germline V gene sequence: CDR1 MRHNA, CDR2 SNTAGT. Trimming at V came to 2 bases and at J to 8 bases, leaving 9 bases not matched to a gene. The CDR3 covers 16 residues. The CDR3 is CASSDGLAGARDEQFF. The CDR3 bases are TGTGCCAGCAGTGACGGGCTAGCGGGAGCTCGTGATGAGCAGTTCTTC.

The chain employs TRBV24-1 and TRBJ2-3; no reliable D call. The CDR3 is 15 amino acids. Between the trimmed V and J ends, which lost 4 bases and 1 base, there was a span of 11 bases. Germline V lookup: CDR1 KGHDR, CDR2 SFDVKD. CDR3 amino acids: CATSEGDTRTDTQYF. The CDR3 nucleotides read TGTGCCACCAGTGAAGGCGACACCCGCACAGATACGCAGTATTTT.

As DNA, the CDR3 is TGTGCCAGCTCAGAAGGACAGGGGAACACTGAAGCTTTCTTT. Protein product: CASSEGQGNTEAFF. This chain uses TRBV18 with TRBJ1-1, with 8 nucleotides matching TRBD1. With V trimmed by 5 bases and J by 1 base, 3 bases remained unmatched. The CDR3 runs 14 residues. The germline CDR1 and CDR2 sequences are KGHSH and LQKENI.

The CDR3 DNA sequence: TGTGCCAGCAGTTTAAATCAGGTTCTCTACGAGCAGTACTTC. Amino acid sequence: CASSLNQVLYEQYF. The rearrangement joins TRBV28 to TRBJ2-7; the D is unclear. The CDR3 extends over 14 amino acids. V was cut by 2 bases and J by 3 bases, with 11 bases left in between. Germline-derived CDR1 and CDR2 are MDHEN and SYDVKM.

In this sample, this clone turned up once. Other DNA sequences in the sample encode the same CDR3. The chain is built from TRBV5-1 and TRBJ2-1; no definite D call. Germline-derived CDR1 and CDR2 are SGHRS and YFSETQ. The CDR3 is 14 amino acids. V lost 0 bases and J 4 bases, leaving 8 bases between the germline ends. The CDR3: CASSLDSLYNEQFF. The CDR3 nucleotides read TGCGCCAGCAGCTTGGACAGTTTATACAATGAGCAGTTCTTC.

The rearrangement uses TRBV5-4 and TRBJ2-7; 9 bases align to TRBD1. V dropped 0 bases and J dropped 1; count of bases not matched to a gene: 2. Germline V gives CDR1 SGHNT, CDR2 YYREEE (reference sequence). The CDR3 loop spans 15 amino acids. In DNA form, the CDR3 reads TGTGCCAGCAGCTTGGCGGGACAGGGTTCCTACGAGCAGTACGTC. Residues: CASSLAGQGSYEQYV.

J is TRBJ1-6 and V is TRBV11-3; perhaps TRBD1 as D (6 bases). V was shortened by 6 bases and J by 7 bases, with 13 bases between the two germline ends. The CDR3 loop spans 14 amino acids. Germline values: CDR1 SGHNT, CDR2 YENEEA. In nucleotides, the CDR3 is TGTGCCAGCAGTTCCGGACAGTCCAATTCACCCCTCCACTTT. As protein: CASSSGQSNSPLHF. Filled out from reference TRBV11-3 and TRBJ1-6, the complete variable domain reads EAGVVQSPRYKIIEKKQPVAFWCNPISGHNTLYWYLQNLGQGPELLIRYENEEAVDDSQLPKDRFSAERLKGVDSTLKIQPAELGDSAVYLCASSSGQSNSPLHFGNGTRLTVT.

DNA of the CDR3: TGTGCCAGCAGATCACTAGCGGCGCCGCCTGATACGCAGTATTTT. Encoded protein: CASRSLAAPPDTQYF. V usage is TRBV11-2 and J usage is TRBJ2-3, with 8 bases fitting TRBD2. Trimming cost V 6 bases and J 6 bases; bases outside gene matches: 11. CDR1 is SGHAT, CDR2 FQNNGV, per germline. The CDR3 runs 15 residues.